Below are 18 T cell receptor beta chains sequenced from a single sample in a study of OX40 agonist ivuxolimab in advanced cancers. TCRdb keeps only in-frame clones here, not all; method: immunoSEQ multiplex PCR. There are around 50,000 clones in the sample; 83% occur only once, and approximately 2.8% lies in the top ten. Sequenced material: CD4+ or CD8+ T cells sorted from blood, taken in a trial of the OX40 agonist ivuxolimab. The receptors come from an adult with an advanced solid tumor such as melanoma, head and neck, liver or kidney cancer.

A single count supports this clone. The chain employs TRBV10-3 and TRBJ2-3; 11 positions match TRBD2. J was trimmed by 6 bases and V by 10 bases; bases with no gene match: 3. The CDR3 runs to 12 residues. Germline V gene sequence: CDR1 ENHRY, CDR2 SYGVKD. CDR3 in amino acids: CATGLAEDTQYF. CDR3 nucleotide sequence: TGTGCCACGGGACTAGCGGAGGATACGCAGTATTTT.

The V and J genes are TRBV10-3 and TRBJ2-2; TRBD1 is a possible D gene (6 bases). This CDR3 is 15 amino acids long. Deletions cut 4 bases from V and 5 bases from J, with 14 bases between. Germline CDR1 reads ENHRY; CDR2 reads SYGVKD. DNA of the CDR3: TGTGCCATCAGTGCCAGGGGCGCGCCTACCGGGGAGCTGTTTTTT. This sequence encodes CAISARGAPTGELFF.

This clone was found once. The chain links TRBV5-1 to TRBJ2-2, with TRBD1 matching over 7 bases. The CDR3 is made up of 14 amino acids. V shed 4 bases and J 4 bases; nucleotides not matched to a gene: 4. Per germline, CDR1 SGHRS and CDR2 YFSETQ. CDR3 sequence: CASSPGTATGELFF. The CDR3, as DNA: TGCGCCAGCAGCCCAGGGACAGCCACCGGGGAGCTGTTTTTT.

As concerns this clone: An end of the junction differs from the germline gene, which may be a read error. The V call is TRBV7-9, the J call TRBJ2-2, with 8 bases identical to TRBD2. This CDR3 has 16 residues. CDR1 is SEHNR, CDR2 FQNEAQ, per germline (reference sequence). In DNA form, the CDR3 reads TGTGCCAGCAACTTAGAGGGACTAGACGCCACCGGGGAGCTGTTTTTT. Its translation: CASNLEGLDATGELFF.

The chain is built from TRBV6-4 and TRBJ2-1; tentatively, D is TRBD2 (5 bases). CDR1 is MRHNA and CDR2 is SNTAGT in the germline V gene. Trimming shortened V by 8 bases and J by 6 bases, and 17 bases separated the two germline ends. The CDR3 spans 14 residues. The CDR3 DNA sequence: TGTGCCAGCTCGGGGTCAATCAAGCCCAATGAGCAGTTCTTC. Translating gives CASSGSIKPNEQFF.

This clone was detected many times. This sequence joins TRBV6-1 and TRBJ2-7; D might be TRBD2 (5 bases). The CDR3 contains 13 residues. The ends were cut back, 5 bases at V and 4 bases at J, with 12 bases in the middle. Germline CDR1 reads MNHNS; CDR2 reads SASEGT. The DNA of the CDR3 is TGTGCCAGCAGTCTCCAGCGGTTATACGAGCAGTACTTC. Translated: CASSLQRLYEQYF.

Concerning this clone: One end of the junction varies from germline; a read error may be responsible. The gene calls are TRBV15 and TRBJ1-5; D gene ambiguous. The CDR3 spans 16 residues. CDR1 and CDR2 from the germline V gene are LNHNV and YYDKDF (reference sequence). The CDR3 protein is CATSREQRPSDQPQHF. The DNA of the CDR3 is TGTGCCACCAGCAGAGAGCAGAGACCTAGCGATCAGCCCCAGCATTTT.

The CDR3 DNA follows: TGTGCCAGCAGCTTGGGACAGAGCTACGAGCAGTACTTC. It translates to CASSLGQSYEQYF. This chain connects TRBV5-5 to TRBJ2-7; perhaps TRBD1 as D (5 bases). The CDR3 is 13 residues long. Between the trimmed V and J ends, which lost 0 bases and 3 bases, there was a span of 7 bases. In germline, CDR1 is SGHKS, CDR2 YYEKEE (reference sequence).

This clone occurred once. The chain carries TRBV19 and TRBJ1-1, with D maybe TRBD1 (5 bases). Trimming removed 3 bases from V and 3 bases from J, with 8 bases in between. The CDR3 loop spans 13 amino acids. Looked up from germline, CDR1 is LNHDA and CDR2 is SQIVND (reference sequence). CDR3 in DNA: TGTGCCAGTAGTATTGGGGGAGACACTGAAGCTTTCTTT. Amino acid sequence: CASSIGGDTEAFF.

The chain employs TRBV2 and TRBJ1-2, with D unresolved. CDR3 length: 13 amino acids. V dropped 6 bases and J dropped 4 bases, with 12 bases sitting between them. The germline V gene has CDR1 SNHLY and CDR2 FYNNEI. In nucleotides, the CDR3 is TGTGCCAGCAGAGAATCGATCGGCTATGGCTACACCTTC. It translates to CASRESIGYGYTF.

The CDR3 loop reads CASSTRLAGHDEQFF. In DNA, the CDR3 is TGTGCCAGCAGCACTAGACTGGCTGGGCACGATGAGCAGTTCTTC. The chain recombines TRBV7-9 with TRBJ2-1; perhaps TRBD2 as D (5 bases). V lost 5 bases and J lost 8, with 19 bases in between. Germline loops: CDR1 SEHNR, CDR2 FQNEAQ (reference sequence). The CDR3 is made up of 15 amino acids.

This chain connects TRBV2 to TRBJ1-6; 9 nucleotides match TRBD1. The CDR3 contains 16 residues. Germline assignment: CDR1 SNHLY and CDR2 FYNNEI. Trimming at V came to 7 bases and at J to 2 bases, leaving 6 bases not matched to a gene. The CDR3 loop reads CASTQGTGPYNSPLHF. In nucleotides, the CDR3 is TGTGCCAGCACCCAAGGGACAGGGCCCTATAATTCACCCCTCCACTTT. The full variable domain, with the rest looked up from reference TRBV2 and TRBJ1-6, is EPEVTQTPSHQVTQMGQEVILRCVPISNHLYFYWYRQILGQKVEFLVSFYNNEISEKSEIFDDQFSVERPDGSNFTLKIRSTKLEDSAMYFCASTQGTGPYNSPLHFGNGTRLTVT.

The J gene is TRBJ2-7, the V gene TRBV4-1; no clear D gene. This CDR3 is built from 16 residues. Germline CDR1 reads MGHRA; CDR2 reads YSYEKL. V lost 0 bases and J lost 2, with 14 bases in between. CDR3 bases: TGCGCCAGCAGCCAAGATCGCGAGACTGTTACCTACGAGCAGTACTTC. Its protein is CASSQDRETVTYEQYF.

The gene calls are TRBV5-1 and TRBJ2-1; D may match TRBD1 or TRBD2 (5 bases each). Per the germline V gene, CDR1 is SGHRS and CDR2 is YFSETQ. This CDR3 region has 17 residues. V lost 0 bases, J lost 10 bases, and 23 bases lay in between. The CDR3 spells CASSLEGLRDPVLEQFF. The CDR3 DNA reads TGCGCCAGCAGCTTGGAAGGCCTCCGGGACCCCGTCCTGGAGCAGTTCTTC.

The V call is TRBV7-6, the J call TRBJ2-2, with TRBD2 identical over 10 bases. Germline V gene lookup returns CDR1 SGHVS and CDR2 FNYEAQ. J was trimmed by 3 bases and V by 1 base; bases with no gene match: 8. This CDR3 region has 18 residues. This CDR3 reads CASSLGLAGAGDTGELFF. CDR3 nucleotides: TGTGCCAGCAGCTTAGGGCTAGCGGGAGCGGGGGACACCGGGGAGCTGTTTTTT.

As concerns this clone: This specimen includes other DNA sequences encoding the same CDR3. The chain couples TRBV19 to TRBJ1-2, with TRBD1 matching 11 bases. The junction had 5 bases not matched to a gene; V was cut back by 5 bases and J by 3 bases. The CDR3 has 15 amino acids. CDR1 LNHDA and CDR2 SQIVND come from the germline V gene (reference sequence). CDR3 loop: CASSLLGQGDYGYTF. In nucleotides, the CDR3 is TGTGCCAGTAGTCTCCTGGGACAGGGGGACTATGGCTACACCTTC. Using reference TRBV19 and TRBJ1-2 for the parts outside the CDR3, the full variable domain is DGGITQSPKYLFRKEGQNVTLSCEQNLNHDAMYWYRQDPGQGLRLIYYSQIVNDFQKGDIAEGYSVSREKKESFPLTVTSAQKNPTAFYLCASSLLGQGDYGYTFGSGTRLTVV.

The chain combines TRBV5-1 with TRBJ2-2, with TRBD1 matching over 7 bases. Germline CDR1 reads SGHRS; CDR2 reads YFSETQ. This CDR3 has 16 residues. Unmatched junction bases numbered 5, after V lost 3 bases and J lost 0 bases. The CDR3 reads CASSSGQPTNTGELFF. In nucleotides, the CDR3 is TGCGCCAGCAGCTCGGGACAGCCGACGAACACCGGGGAGCTGTTTTTT.

V usage is TRBV7-9 and J usage is TRBJ2-5; a weak D match, TRBD1 (6 bases). CDR3 length: 14 amino acids. V dropped 3 bases and J dropped 7 bases, with 15 bases sitting between them. Germline V gene data show CDR1 as SEHNR and CDR2 as FQNEAQ (reference sequence). The chain's CDR3 is CASSFGVQGRTQYF. CDR3 nucleotide sequence: TGTGCCAGCAGCTTTGGCGTCCAGGGGAGGACCCAGTACTTC.